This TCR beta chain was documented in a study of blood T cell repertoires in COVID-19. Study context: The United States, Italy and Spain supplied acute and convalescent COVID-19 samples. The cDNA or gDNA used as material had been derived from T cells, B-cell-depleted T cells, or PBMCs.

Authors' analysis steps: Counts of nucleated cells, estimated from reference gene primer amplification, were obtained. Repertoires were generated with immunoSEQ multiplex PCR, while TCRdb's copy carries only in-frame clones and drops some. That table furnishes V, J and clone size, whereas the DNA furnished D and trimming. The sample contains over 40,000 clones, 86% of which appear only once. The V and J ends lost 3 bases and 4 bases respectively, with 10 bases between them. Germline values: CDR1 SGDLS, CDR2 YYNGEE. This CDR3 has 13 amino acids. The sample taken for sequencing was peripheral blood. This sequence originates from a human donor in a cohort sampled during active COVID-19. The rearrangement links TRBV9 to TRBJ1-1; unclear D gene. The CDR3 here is CASSALLVTEAFF. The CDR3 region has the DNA TGTGCCAGCAGCGCCCTCTTAGTCACTGAAGCTTTCTTT.